A selection of T cell receptor beta chains follows, all from one sample in a study of T cell responses to AZD1222 COVID-19 vaccine. Profiling relied on immunoSEQ multiplex PCR, and the TCRdb table lists in-frame clones only, not all of them. This sample has tens of thousands of clones; about 83% occur once, and the top ten carry around 7%. The material sequenced was peripheral blood, taken on day 0 of AZD1222 vaccination. These receptors all stem from an adult in good health. Both conserved end residues are part of each CDR3. Fields, in order: J gene, clone size, V gene, CDR3 length, D gene, CDR3 protein, CDR3 DNA. D genes are given only for firm matches. A row's size may be missing; if present it is once, few, many or a size class.

j_gene: TRBJ2-5
abundance: once
v_gene: TRBV5-1
len: 14
d_gene: TRBD2
CDR3aa: CASGWGEGQETQYF
CDR3nt: TGCGCCAGCGGATGGGGGGAGGGGCAAGAGACCCAGTACTTC

j_gene: TRBJ1-4
abundance: NA
v_gene: TRBV5-5
len: 14
d_gene: NA
CDR3aa: CASSIGPNGGKLFF
CDR3nt: TGTGCCAGCAGCATCGGGCCCAATGGTGGAAAACTGTTTTTT

j_gene: TRBJ2-7
abundance: NA
v_gene: TRBV6-5
len: 15
d_gene: NA
CDR3aa: CASSHTGTRTPEQYF
CDR3nt: TGTGCCAGCAGTCACACCGGGACACGGACCCCCGAGCAGTACTTC

j_gene: TRBJ1-2
abundance: few
v_gene: TRBV16
len: 15
d_gene: NA
CDR3aa: CASSQSNSGAYGYTF
CDR3nt: TGTGCCAGCAGCCAATCGAATTCAGGGGCCTATGGCTACACCTTC

j_gene: TRBJ1-5
abundance: NA
v_gene: TRBV28
len: 13
d_gene: TRBD1
CDR3aa: CASRPTGGQPQHF
CDR3nt: TGTGCCAGCAGGCCAACAGGGGGCCAGCCCCAGCATTTT

j_gene: TRBJ2-7
abundance: NA
v_gene: TRBV6-2/TRBV6-3
len: 18
d_gene: TRBD1
CDR3aa: CASSSEPFGQGHNYEQYF
CDR3nt: TGTGCCAGCAGTTCCGAACCCTTCGGACAGGGCCATAACTACGAGCAGTACTTC

j_gene: TRBJ1-2
abundance: once
v_gene: TRBV6-1
len: 15
d_gene: NA
CDR3aa: CASSEVREGFYGYTF
CDR3nt: TGTGCCAGCAGTGAAGTGCGGGAAGGGTTCTATGGCTACACCTTC

j_gene: TRBJ1-2
abundance: NA
v_gene: TRBV9
len: 12
d_gene: TRBD1
CDR3aa: CASSTRQGSYTF
CDR3nt: TGTGCCAGCAGCACCAGACAGGGAAGCTACACCTTC

j_gene: TRBJ2-5
abundance: NA
v_gene: TRBV5-1
len: 15
d_gene: NA
CDR3aa: CASSFGSGVRETQYF
CDR3nt: TGCGCCAGCAGCTTTGGTTCGGGGGTCCGAGAGACCCAGTACTTC

j_gene: TRBJ1-6
abundance: NA
v_gene: TRBV7-3
len: 13
d_gene: NA
CDR3aa: CATTGSTYSPLHF
CDR3nt: TGTGCCACGACAGGCTCCACGTACTCACCCCTCCACTTT

j_gene: TRBJ2-3
abundance: NA
v_gene: TRBV12-3/TRBV12-4
len: 13
d_gene: NA
CDR3aa: CASSVSLADTQYF
CDR3nt: TGTGCCAGCAGTGTATCACTAGCAGATACGCAGTATTTT

j_gene: TRBJ2-6
abundance: NA
v_gene: TRBV7-8
len: 16
d_gene: TRBD1
CDR3aa: CASSARQGAGANVLTF
CDR3nt: TGTGCCAGCAGCGCCCGACAGGGAGCTGGGGCCAACGTCCTGACTTTC

j_gene: TRBJ2-5
abundance: NA
v_gene: TRBV11-2
len: 11
d_gene: NA
CDR3aa: CASNREETQYF
CDR3nt: TGTGCCAGCAACCGAGAAGAGACCCAGTACTTC

j_gene: TRBJ1-2
abundance: NA
v_gene: TRBV28
len: 16
d_gene: NA
CDR3aa: CASSLWGTPVNYGYTF
CDR3nt: TGTGCCAGCAGTTTGTGGGGGACACCTGTTAACTATGGCTACACCTTC

j_gene: TRBJ1-1
abundance: few
v_gene: TRBV27
len: 14
d_gene: NA
CDR3aa: CASSLAGENTEAFF
CDR3nt: TGTGCCAGCAGTTTAGCAGGGGAGAACACTGAAGCTTTCTTT

j_gene: TRBJ2-1
abundance: NA
v_gene: TRBV6-2/TRBV6-3
len: 16
d_gene: TRBD2
CDR3aa: CASSPTSVPIYNEQFF
CDR3nt: TGTGCCAGCAGCCCCACTAGCGTTCCGATCTACAATGAGCAGTTCTTC

j_gene: TRBJ1-1
abundance: NA
v_gene: TRBV6-2/TRBV6-3
len: 12
d_gene: TRBD1
CDR3aa: CASSTGGTEAFF
CDR3nt: TGTGCCAGCAGTACAGGGGGCACTGAAGCTTTCTTT

j_gene: TRBJ2-7
abundance: once
v_gene: TRBV15
len: 14
d_gene: NA
CDR3aa: CATSRDVGGLEQYF
CDR3nt: TGTGCCACCAGCAGAGACGTGGGGGGCCTCGAGCAGTACTTC

j_gene: TRBJ2-1
abundance: NA
v_gene: TRBV5-1
len: 15
d_gene: NA
CDR3aa: CASSLAGGAYNEQFF
CDR3nt: TGCGCCAGCAGCTTGGCCGGCGGTGCCTACAATGAGCAGTTCTTC

j_gene: TRBJ1-5
abundance: NA
v_gene: TRBV3-1/TRBV3-2
len: 15
d_gene: NA
CDR3aa: CASSRALGGNQPQHF
CDR3nt: TGTGCCAGCAGCAGGGCCCTTGGTGGCAATCAGCCCCAGCATTTT

j_gene: TRBJ1-1
abundance: NA
v_gene: TRBV29-1
len: 13
d_gene: NA
CDR3aa: CSVRTGRDTEAFF
CDR3nt: TGCAGCGTCCGCACAGGGAGGGACACTGAAGCTTTCTTT

j_gene: TRBJ1-1
abundance: NA
v_gene: TRBV5-4
len: 15
d_gene: NA
CDR3aa: CASSPENGGAGEAFF
CDR3nt: TGTGCCAGCAGCCCTGAAAATGGGGGGGCGGGTGAAGCTTTCTTT

j_gene: TRBJ2-3
abundance: few
v_gene: TRBV10-2
len: 13
d_gene: TRBD1
CDR3aa: CASITGAGDTQYF
CDR3nt: TGCGCCAGTATAACAGGGGCAGGAGATACGCAGTATTTT

j_gene: TRBJ1-6
abundance: NA
v_gene: TRBV10-3
len: 16
d_gene: NA
CDR3aa: CAISEGVGHLNSPLHF
CDR3nt: TGTGCCATCAGCGAGGGGGTGGGACACCTTAATTCACCCCTCCACTTT

j_gene: TRBJ1-6
abundance: medium-sized
v_gene: TRBV11-3
len: 13
d_gene: NA
CDR3aa: CASSLYGNSPLHF
CDR3nt: TGTGCCAGCAGCTTATACGGGAATTCACCCCTCCACTTT

j_gene: TRBJ2-5
abundance: NA
v_gene: TRBV11-2
len: 16
d_gene: TRBD1
CDR3aa: CASSFGQGAWQETQYF
CDR3nt: TGTGCCAGCAGCTTCGGACAGGGGGCTTGGCAAGAGACCCAGTACTTC

j_gene: TRBJ2-5
abundance: NA
v_gene: TRBV5-4
len: 15
d_gene: TRBD2
CDR3aa: CASSQREGARETQYF
CDR3nt: TGTGCCAGCAGCCAGCGGGAGGGAGCAAGGGAGACCCAGTACTTC

j_gene: TRBJ2-1
abundance: NA
v_gene: TRBV7-9
len: 15
d_gene: NA
CDR3aa: CASSLSGGVYNEQFF
CDR3nt: TGTGCCAGCAGCTTATCTGGGGGAGTTTACAATGAGCAGTTCTTC

j_gene: TRBJ1-2
abundance: NA
v_gene: TRBV11-2
len: 17
d_gene: TRBD1
CDR3aa: CASSLDRTGRQGFGYTF
CDR3nt: TGTGCCAGCAGCTTAGACCGGACAGGGCGTCAAGGGTTCGGCTACACCTTC

j_gene: TRBJ1-3
abundance: few
v_gene: TRBV18
len: 17
d_gene: NA
CDR3aa: CASSPLNSQASGNTIYF
CDR3nt: TGTGCCAGCTCACCCCTAAACAGCCAGGCTTCTGGAAACACCATATATTTT

j_gene: TRBJ1-6
abundance: NA
v_gene: TRBV6-2/TRBV6-3
len: 15
d_gene: TRBD1
CDR3aa: CASSPPGTANSPLHF
CDR3nt: TGTGCCAGCAGTCCCCCCGGGACAGCCAATTCACCCCTCCACTTT

j_gene: TRBJ2-6
abundance: NA
v_gene: TRBV11-2
len: 18
d_gene: NA
CDR3aa: CASTQTRQGLAGANVLTF
CDR3nt: TGTGCCAGCACCCAAACGAGGCAGGGACTGGCCGGGGCCAACGTCCTGACTTTC

j_gene: TRBJ2-7
abundance: medium-sized
v_gene: TRBV28
len: 16
d_gene: TRBD2
CDR3aa: CASSPSWAGVSYEQYF
CDR3nt: TGTGCCAGCAGTCCCAGCTGGGCGGGGGTCTCCTACGAGCAGTACTTC

j_gene: TRBJ2-2
abundance: NA
v_gene: TRBV29-1
len: 15
d_gene: NA
CDR3aa: CSVDPGGANTGELFF
CDR3nt: TGCAGCGTTGATCCAGGGGGGGCGAACACCGGGGAGCTGTTTTTT

j_gene: TRBJ2-3
abundance: NA
v_gene: TRBV9
len: 15
d_gene: TRBD2
CDR3aa: CASSVAAGGIDTQYF
CDR3nt: TGTGCCAGCAGCGTAGCCGCGGGGGGTATAGATACGCAGTATTTT

j_gene: TRBJ1-1
abundance: few
v_gene: TRBV5-4
len: 16
d_gene: NA
CDR3aa: CASSFGGARRGTEAFF
CDR3nt: TGTGCCAGCAGCTTCGGGGGGGCCCGGAGGGGCACTGAAGCTTTCTTT

j_gene: TRBJ2-3
abundance: NA
v_gene: TRBV6-5
len: 15
d_gene: TRBD1
CDR3aa: CASSLSRGGADTQYF
CDR3nt: TGTGCCAGCAGCCTCTCTCGAGGGGGCGCAGATACGCAGTATTTT

j_gene: TRBJ1-5
abundance: few
v_gene: TRBV19
len: 15
d_gene: TRBD1
CDR3aa: CASNEGAHPRQPQHF
CDR3nt: TGTGCCAGTAATGAGGGGGCCCATCCACGTCAGCCCCAGCATTTT

j_gene: TRBJ2-3
abundance: NA
v_gene: TRBV9
len: 13
d_gene: NA
CDR3aa: CASSVLDTDTQYF
CDR3nt: TGTGCCAGCAGCGTACTAGACACAGATACGCAGTATTTT

j_gene: TRBJ1-2
abundance: NA
v_gene: TRBV6-5
len: 13
d_gene: NA
CDR3aa: CASINGAENGYTF
CDR3nt: TGTGCCAGCATCAATGGGGCAGAGAATGGCTACACCTTC

j_gene: TRBJ1-5
abundance: once
v_gene: TRBV6-4
len: 14
d_gene: NA
CDR3aa: CASSLHRANQPQHF
CDR3nt: TGTGCCAGCAGTTTACACAGGGCGAATCAGCCCCAGCATTTT

j_gene: TRBJ1-4
abundance: NA
v_gene: TRBV5-1
len: 17
d_gene: NA
CDR3aa: CASRMAPRGSTNEKLFF
CDR3nt: TGCGCCAGCAGGATGGCCCCCAGGGGCTCCACTAATGAAAAACTGTTTTTT

j_gene: TRBJ1-1
abundance: few
v_gene: TRBV27
len: 14
d_gene: TRBD1
CDR3aa: CASSLLTGGTEAFF
CDR3nt: TGTGCCAGCAGTTTATTAACAGGGGGCACTGAAGCTTTCTTT

j_gene: TRBJ1-6
abundance: NA
v_gene: TRBV7-9
len: 14
d_gene: TRBD1
CDR3aa: CASSFGTGYSPLHF
CDR3nt: TGTGCCAGCAGCTTCGGGACAGGGTATTCACCCCTCCACTTT

j_gene: TRBJ1-3
abundance: few
v_gene: TRBV10-1
len: 13
d_gene: NA
CDR3aa: CASSESTGNTIYF
CDR3nt: TGCGCCAGCAGTGAGTCGACTGGAAACACCATATATTTT

j_gene: TRBJ2-3
abundance: NA
v_gene: TRBV5-3
len: 15
d_gene: NA
CDR3aa: CARSLGRDFTDTQYF
CDR3nt: TGTGCCAGAAGCTTGGGGCGGGACTTCACAGATACGCAGTATTTT